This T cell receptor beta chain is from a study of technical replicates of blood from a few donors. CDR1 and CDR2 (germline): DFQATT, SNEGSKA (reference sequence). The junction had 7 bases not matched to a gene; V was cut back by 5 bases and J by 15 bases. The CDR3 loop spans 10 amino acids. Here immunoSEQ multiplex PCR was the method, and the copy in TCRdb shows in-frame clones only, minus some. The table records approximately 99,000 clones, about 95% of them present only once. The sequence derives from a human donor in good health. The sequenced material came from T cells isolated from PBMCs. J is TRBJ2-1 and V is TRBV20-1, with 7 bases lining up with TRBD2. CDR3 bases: TGCAGTGCTCAAGCGGGAAGCCTGTTCTTC. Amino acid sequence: CSAQAGSLFF.